This TCR beta chain is drawn from a study of blood T cell dynamics during melanoma immunotherapy. The time point was: pre-treatment baseline. Assay used: immunoSEQ multiplex PCR; TCRdb lists only in-frame clones, some missing. The sample lists around 15,000 clones, about 85% seen once, with about 4.2% in the top ten. Study-level results: It remained unknown if the driving T cell clones were melanoma-specific.

CDR3 size: 13 residues. Trimming stripped 6 bases from V and 6 bases from J, with 14 bases between. Germline loops: CDR1 SGHTA, CDR2 FQGNSA. Turning to this clone: Its specificity is not known.

This receptor was obtained from a human donor with melanoma. This rearrangement joins TRBV7-2 to TRBJ1-1; D is perhaps TRBD1 (5 bases). The source material was blood, sampled from a patient treated with checkpoint blockade. In DNA, the CDR3 is TGTGCCAGCAGATCTAGGGGTGTCTCTGAAGCTTTCTTT. This translates into CASRSRGVSEAFF.